This T cell receptor beta chain was recovered during a study of blood T cell repertoires in COVID-19. Overall study context: T cells, B-cell-depleted T cells, or PBMCs supplied cDNA or gDNA.

Everyone who took part was roughly 18 to 89 years old, and they came from about two dozen US areas. Recovered Cohort 3 donors showed two negative PCRs, clearance, or symptom resolution. Authors' analysis steps: By means of reference gene primer amplification, nucleated cell counts were estimated. Only in-frame clones appear in the TCRdb table, and some are missing; sequencing was by immunoSEQ multiplex PCR. Clone size and the V and J calls come from that table; the DNA yielded D and trimming. Of more than 300,000 clones in the sample, around 89% are singletons; the top ten hold more than 1%. The CDR3 totals 13 residues. Germline-derived CDR1 and CDR2 are SGHTA and FQGNSA. V dropped 2 bases and J dropped 0 bases, with 2 bases sitting between them.

This sequence joins TRBV7-2 and TRBJ1-5; no clear D gene. The sequence came from a young woman who had recovered from COVID-19. Sequenced sample: PBMCs or T cells enriched from blood (not recorded which). This CDR3 reads CASSLRSNQPQHF. DNA for the CDR3: TGTGCCAGCAGCTTACGTAGCAATCAGCCCCAGCATTTT.